This entry describes one T cell receptor (beta chain). This entry belongs to a study of technical replicates of blood from a few donors. The repertoire was sequenced with immunoSEQ multiplex PCR; TCRdb's copy has only in-frame clones and lacks some. The sample consists of about 83,000 clones, about 94% of them appearing once. Germline V gives CDR1 MGHRA, CDR2 YSYEKL. The CDR3 is 15 amino acids. Trimming left V 4 bases short and J 0 bases short, with 13 bases between. The clonotype comes from a human donor in good health. This chain uses TRBV4-1 with TRBJ2-7; no clear D gene. Input material: T cells isolated from PBMCs. The CDR3 nucleotides are TGCGCCAGCAGCCCCTTACTATTAAGCTCCTACGAGCAGTACTTC. Its translation is CASSPLLLSSYEQYF.